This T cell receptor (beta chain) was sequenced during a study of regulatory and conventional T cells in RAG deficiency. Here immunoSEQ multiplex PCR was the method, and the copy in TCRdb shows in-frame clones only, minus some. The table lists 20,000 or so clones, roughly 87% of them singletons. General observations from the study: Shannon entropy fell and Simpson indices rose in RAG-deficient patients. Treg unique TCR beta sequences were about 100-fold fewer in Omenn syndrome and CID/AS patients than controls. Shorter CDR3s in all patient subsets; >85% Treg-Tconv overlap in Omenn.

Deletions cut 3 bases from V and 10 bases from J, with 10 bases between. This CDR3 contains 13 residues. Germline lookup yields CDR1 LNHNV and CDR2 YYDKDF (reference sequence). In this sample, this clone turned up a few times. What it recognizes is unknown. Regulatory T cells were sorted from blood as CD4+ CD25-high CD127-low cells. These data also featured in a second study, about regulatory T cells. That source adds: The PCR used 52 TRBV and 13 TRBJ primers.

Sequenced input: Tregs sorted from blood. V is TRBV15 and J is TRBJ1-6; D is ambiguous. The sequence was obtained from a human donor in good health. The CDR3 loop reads CATSRSRISPLHF. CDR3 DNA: TGTGCCACCAGCAGGAGCCGGATCTCACCCCTCCACTTT. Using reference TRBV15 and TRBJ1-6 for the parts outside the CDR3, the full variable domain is DAMVIQNPRYQVTQFGKPVTLSCSQTLNHNVMYWYQQKSSQAPKLLFHYYDKDFNNEADTPDNFQSRRPNTSFCFLDIRSPGLGDTAMYLCATSRSRISPLHFGNGTRLTVT.